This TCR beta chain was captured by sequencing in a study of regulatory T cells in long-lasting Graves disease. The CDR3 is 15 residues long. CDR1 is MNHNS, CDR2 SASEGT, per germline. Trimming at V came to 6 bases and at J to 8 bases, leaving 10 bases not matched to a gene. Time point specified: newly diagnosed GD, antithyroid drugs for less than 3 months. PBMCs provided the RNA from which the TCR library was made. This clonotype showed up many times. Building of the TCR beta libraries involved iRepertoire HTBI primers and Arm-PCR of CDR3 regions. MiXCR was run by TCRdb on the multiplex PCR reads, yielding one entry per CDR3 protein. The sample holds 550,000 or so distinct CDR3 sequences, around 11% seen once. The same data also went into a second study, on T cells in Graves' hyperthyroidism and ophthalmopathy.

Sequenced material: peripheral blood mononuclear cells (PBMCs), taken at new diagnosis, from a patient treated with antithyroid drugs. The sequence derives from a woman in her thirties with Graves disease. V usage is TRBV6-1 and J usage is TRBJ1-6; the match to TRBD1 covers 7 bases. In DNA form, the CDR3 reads TGTGCCAGCAGCCGGGACAGACTCTTAGATTCACCCCTCCACTTT. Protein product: CASSRDRLLDSPLHF.